The subject of this entry is one T cell receptor beta chain. This specimen belongs to a study of control samples from healthy donors and cancer patients. The CDR3 loop spans 16 amino acids. Germline CDR1 reads SGHRS; CDR2 reads YFSETQ. V dropped 3 bases and J dropped 7 bases, with 20 bases sitting between them. Profiling relied on immunoSEQ multiplex PCR, and the TCRdb table lists in-frame clones only, not all of them. The sample holds fewer than 90,000 clones; about 88% are singletons and the top ten take 4.5% to 6%. The specimen was blood. The TCR sequence derives from a woman aged 50 to 60 in good health. The chain joins TRBV5-1 to TRBJ1-3; a possible D gene is TRBD1 (6 bases). The CDR3 bases are TGCGCCAGCAGCTATTCATTACAGGGCGACGGTAACACCATATATTTT. Translating it yields CASSYSLQGDGNTIYF.